The TCR beta chain described here comes from a study of blood T cell repertoires in COVID-19. This clone has just a few counts. Germline loops: CDR1 LGHDT, CDR2 YNNKEL (reference sequence). The CDR3 extends over 18 amino acids. After removal of 2 bases from V and 3 bases from J, the junction contained 13 bases not matched to a gene. Donors of Cohort 3 who recovered were those that had two negative PCRs, clearance, or symptom resolution. In the authors' workflow: Estimated nucleated cell counts came from reference gene primer amplification. Assay used: immunoSEQ multiplex PCR; TCRdb lists only in-frame clones, some missing. The V and J calls and the clone size are those of that table, but D and trimming were determined from the DNA. The sample consists of about 300,000 clones, approximately 85% of them appearing once.

Material: PBMCs or T cells enriched from blood (not recorded which). The sequence was obtained from a man aged 30 to 39 who had recovered from COVID-19. The chain combines TRBV3-1 (or the pseudogene TRBV3-2) with TRBJ1-1; TRBD1 agrees at 9 bases. In DNA form, the CDR3 reads TGTGCCAGCAGCCAAAGTTGGAACGATCGGGACAGGGACACTGAAGCTTTCTTT. Amino acids: CASSQSWNDRDRDTEAFF.